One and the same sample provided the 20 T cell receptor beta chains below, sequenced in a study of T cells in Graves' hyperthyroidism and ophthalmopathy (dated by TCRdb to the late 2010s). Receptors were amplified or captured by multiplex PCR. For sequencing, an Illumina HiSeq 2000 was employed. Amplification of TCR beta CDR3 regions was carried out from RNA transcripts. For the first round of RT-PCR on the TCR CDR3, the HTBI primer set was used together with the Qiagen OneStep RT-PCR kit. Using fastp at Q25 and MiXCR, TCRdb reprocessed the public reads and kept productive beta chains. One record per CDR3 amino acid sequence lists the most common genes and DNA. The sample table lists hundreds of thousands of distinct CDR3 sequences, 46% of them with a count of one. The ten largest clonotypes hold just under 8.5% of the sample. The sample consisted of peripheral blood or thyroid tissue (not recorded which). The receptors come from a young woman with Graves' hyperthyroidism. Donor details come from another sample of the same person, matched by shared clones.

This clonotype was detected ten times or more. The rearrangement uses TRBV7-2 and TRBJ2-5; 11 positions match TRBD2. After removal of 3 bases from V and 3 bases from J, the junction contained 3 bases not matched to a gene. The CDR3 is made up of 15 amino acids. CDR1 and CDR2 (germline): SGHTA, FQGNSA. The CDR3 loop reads CASSFPTSGKETQYF. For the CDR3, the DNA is TGTGCCAGCAGCTTTCCGACTAGCGGGAAAGAGACCCAGTACTTC.

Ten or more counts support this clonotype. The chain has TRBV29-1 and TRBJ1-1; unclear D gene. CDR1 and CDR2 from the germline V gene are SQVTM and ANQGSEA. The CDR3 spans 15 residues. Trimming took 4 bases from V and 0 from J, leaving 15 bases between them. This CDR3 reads CSVAGSGGMNTEAFF. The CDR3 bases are TGCAGCGTTGCCGGTTCAGGAGGCATGAACACTGAAGCTTTCTTT.

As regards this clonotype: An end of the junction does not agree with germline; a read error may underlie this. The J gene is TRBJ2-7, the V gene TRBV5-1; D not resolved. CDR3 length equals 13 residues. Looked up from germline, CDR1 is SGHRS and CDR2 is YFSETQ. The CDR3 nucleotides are TGTGCCAGCAGCCGCTACGGTGTCCACGAGCAGTACTTC. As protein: CASSRYGVHEQYF.

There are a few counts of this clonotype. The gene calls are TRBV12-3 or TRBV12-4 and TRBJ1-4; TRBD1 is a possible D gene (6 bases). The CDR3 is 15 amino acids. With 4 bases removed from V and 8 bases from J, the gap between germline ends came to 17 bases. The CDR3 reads CASSYSTQGREKLFF. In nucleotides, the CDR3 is TGTGCCAGCAGTTACTCGACACAGGGTCGGGAAAAACTGTTTTTT.

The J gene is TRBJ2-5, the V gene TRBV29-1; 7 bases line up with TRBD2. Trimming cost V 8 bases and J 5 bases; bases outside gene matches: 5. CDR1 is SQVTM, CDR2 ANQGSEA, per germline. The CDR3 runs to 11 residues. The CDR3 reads CSSSGTETQYF. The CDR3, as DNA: TGCAGCTCCAGCGGGACGGAGACCCAGTACTTC.

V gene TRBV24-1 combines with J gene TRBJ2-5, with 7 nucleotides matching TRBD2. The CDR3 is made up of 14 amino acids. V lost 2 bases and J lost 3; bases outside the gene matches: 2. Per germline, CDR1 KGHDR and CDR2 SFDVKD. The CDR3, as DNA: TGTGCCACCAGTGATTCCGGACTAGAAGAGACCCAGTACTTC. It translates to CATSDSGLEETQYF.

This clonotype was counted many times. The CDR3 DNA sequence: TGTGCCAGCAGCCCCCTTTGGGGCGGGTACGAGCAGTACTTC. It encodes CASSPLWGGYEQYF. The chain links TRBV7-9 to TRBJ2-7; D is possibly TRBD1 or TRBD2 (5 bases each). Trimming pared 5 bases from V and 4 bases from J, leaving 15 bases between. The CDR3 has 14 residues. The germline V gene has CDR1 SEHNR and CDR2 FQNEAQ (reference sequence).

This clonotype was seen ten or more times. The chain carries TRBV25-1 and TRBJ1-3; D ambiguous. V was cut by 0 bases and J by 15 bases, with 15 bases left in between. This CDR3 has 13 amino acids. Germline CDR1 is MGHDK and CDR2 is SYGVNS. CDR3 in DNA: TGTGCCAGCAGTGAATATTTCGAAGGCCCAGGATATTTT. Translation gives CASSEYFEGPGYF.

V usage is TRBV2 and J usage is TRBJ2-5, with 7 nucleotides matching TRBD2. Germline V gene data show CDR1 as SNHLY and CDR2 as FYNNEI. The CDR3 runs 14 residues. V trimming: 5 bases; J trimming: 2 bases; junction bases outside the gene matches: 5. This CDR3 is CASSFWGGQETQYF. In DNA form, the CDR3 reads TGTGCCAGCAGTTTTTGGGGGGGGCAAGAGACCCAGTACTTC.

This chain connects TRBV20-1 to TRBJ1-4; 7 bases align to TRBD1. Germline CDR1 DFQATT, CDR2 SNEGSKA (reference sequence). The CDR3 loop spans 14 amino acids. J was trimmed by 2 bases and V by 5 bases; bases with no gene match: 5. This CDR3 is CSASSGQTNEKLFF. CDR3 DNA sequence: TGCAGTGCTTCCTCGGGACAGACTAATGAAAAACTGTTTTTT.

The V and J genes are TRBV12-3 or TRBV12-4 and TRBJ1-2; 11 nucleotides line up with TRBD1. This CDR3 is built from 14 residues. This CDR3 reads CASGSGTGGLGYTF. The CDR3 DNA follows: TGTGCTAGTGGTTCTGGGACAGGGGGGCTTGGCTACACCTTC.

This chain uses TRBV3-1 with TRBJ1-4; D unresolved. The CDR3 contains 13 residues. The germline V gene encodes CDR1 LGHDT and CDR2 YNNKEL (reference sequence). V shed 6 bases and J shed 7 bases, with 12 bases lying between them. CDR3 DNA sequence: TGTGCCAGCAGTCGGACCTTGGGTGAAAAACTGTTTTTT. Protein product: CASSRTLGEKLFF.

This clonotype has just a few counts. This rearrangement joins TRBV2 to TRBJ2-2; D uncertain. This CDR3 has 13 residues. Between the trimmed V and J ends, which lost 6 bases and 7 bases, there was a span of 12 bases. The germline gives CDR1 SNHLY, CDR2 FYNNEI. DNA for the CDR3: TGTGCCAGCAGAATAGTTGGTGGCGGGGAGCTGTTTTTT. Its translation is CASRIVGGGELFF.

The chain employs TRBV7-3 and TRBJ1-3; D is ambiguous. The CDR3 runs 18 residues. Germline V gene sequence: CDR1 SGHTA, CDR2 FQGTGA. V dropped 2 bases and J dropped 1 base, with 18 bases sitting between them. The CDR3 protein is CASSLVSPPLESGNTIYF. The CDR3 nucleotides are TGTGCCAGCAGCTTAGTATCCCCCCCCCTCGAATCTGGAAACACCATATATTTT. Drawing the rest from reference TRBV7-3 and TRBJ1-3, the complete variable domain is GAGVSQTPSNKVTEKGKYVELRCDPISGHTALYWYRQSLGQGPEFLIYFQGTGAADDSGLPNDRFFAVRPEGSVSTLKIQRTERGDSAVYLCASSLVSPPLESGNTIYFGEGSWLTVV.

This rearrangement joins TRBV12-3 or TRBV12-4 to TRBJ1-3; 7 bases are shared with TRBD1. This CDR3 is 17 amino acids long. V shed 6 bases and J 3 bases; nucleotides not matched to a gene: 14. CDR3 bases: TGTGCCAGCAGACCCCCTGTTGACAGGGAAAATGGAAACACCATATATTTT. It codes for CASRPPVDRENGNTIYF.

The CDR3 spells CASSSGLPNTEAFF. CDR3 bases: TGCGCCAGCAGCTCAGGACTGCCGAACACTGAAGCTTTCTTT. The chain carries TRBV5-1 and TRBJ1-1, with D unclear. Trimming cost V 3 bases and J 1 base, with 10 bases left between them. The V gene's germline CDR1 is SGHRS and CDR2 YFSETQ. This CDR3 has 14 amino acids.

The CDR3 region is CSARDHGPSSSEQYF. The DNA of the CDR3 is TGCAGTGCTAGAGATCATGGACCCTCGTCGAGTGAGCAGTACTTC. V usage is TRBV20-1 and J usage is TRBJ2-7, with D unresolved. V was clipped by 0 bases and J by 7 bases, with 19 bases between them. CDR1 is DFQATT and CDR2 is SNEGSKA in the germline V gene (reference sequence). The CDR3 is made up of 15 amino acids.

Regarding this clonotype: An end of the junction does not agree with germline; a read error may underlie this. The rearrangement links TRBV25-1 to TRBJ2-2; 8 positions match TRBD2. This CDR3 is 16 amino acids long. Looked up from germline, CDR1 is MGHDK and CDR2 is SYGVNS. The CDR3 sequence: CASSFSSGSFTGELFF. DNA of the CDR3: TGCGCCAGCAGCTTTTCGAGCGGGAGTTTCACCGGGGAGCTGTTTTTT.

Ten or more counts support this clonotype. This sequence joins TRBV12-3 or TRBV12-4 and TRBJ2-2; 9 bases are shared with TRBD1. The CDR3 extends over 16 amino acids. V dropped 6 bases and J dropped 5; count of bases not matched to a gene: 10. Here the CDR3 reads CASSLQGAPRTGELFF. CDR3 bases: TGTGCCAGCAGCTTACAGGGGGCACCGCGTACCGGGGAGCTGTTTTTT.

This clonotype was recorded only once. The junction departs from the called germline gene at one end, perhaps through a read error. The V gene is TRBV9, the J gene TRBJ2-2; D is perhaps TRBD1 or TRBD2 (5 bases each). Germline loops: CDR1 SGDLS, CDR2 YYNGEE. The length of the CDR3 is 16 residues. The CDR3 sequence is CASSVIPGPLAGELLF. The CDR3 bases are TGTGCCAGCAGCGTGATCCCGGGACCCTTGGCCGGGGAGCTGCTTTTT.